This T cell receptor beta chain was identified during a study of T cells in Graves' hyperthyroidism and ophthalmopathy. On this clonotype itself: Its antigen remains unidentified.

Clinical symptoms, serum thyroxine and TRAb, thyroid ultrasound and orbital computed tomography were used for the diagnoses. It was RNA transcripts that yielded the amplified TCR beta CDR3 regions. TCR CDR3 underwent first-round RT-PCR with the HTBI primer set. TCRdb passed the multiplex PCR reads through MiXCR, listing each CDR3 protein once. The sample holds approximately 570,000 distinct CDR3 sequences, just under 20% seen once. Overall study findings and caveats: The blood repertoire included most of the expanded thyroid clonotypes above 0.001.

V lost 3 bases and J 5 bases, leaving 20 bases between the germline ends. The CDR3 loop spans 17 amino acids. This receptor was obtained from a man in his forties with Graves' ophthalmopathy. This chain connects TRBV12-3 or TRBV12-4 to TRBJ2-1, with D perhaps matching TRBD1 (5 bases). Source material: blood. The CDR3 DNA reads as TGTGCCAGCAGTTTTCAGGGCACTTCACCCCTCCACAATGAGCAGTTCTTC. Amino acid sequence: CASSFQGTSPLHNEQFF.